This entry describes one T cell receptor beta chain. It has no known antigen specificity. Base qualities were left out, and no much larger clone turns up one base away. Libraries came from PCR. The instrument given in TCRdb is Illumina HiSeq 2500. To reduce PCR and sequencing biases, unique molecular identifiers were incorporated into the TCR beta cDNA libraries. Every 1 to 10 million input T cells yielded some 500,000 cDNA molecules, meaning each molecule approximated one T cell. Patient libraries were prepared and sequenced with the same protocol used for the earlier healthy control dataset. Samples belonging to the same batch were prepared together, multiplexed and sequenced on a shared HiSeq lane. Regarding the original processing steps: Raw barcoded reads were processed with MIGEC, discarding single-read molecular identifier groups before consensus assembly and CDR3 extraction. Clonotype tables were post-analysed with VDJtools, normalizing diversity by down-sampling all datasets to the smallest sample size. Repertoire overlap clustering matched CDR3 amino acid but not nucleotide sequences to correct batch-related cross-sample contamination. TCRdb ran its own pipeline on the public reads, namely fastp trimming at Q25 and MiXCR clone calling, and kept in-frame beta chains. Identical CDR3 protein sequences are pooled into one entry, listed with their most common genes and DNA. The V and J calls were not made by the authors but by TCRdb's processing. The sample table contains about 540,000 distinct CDR3 sequences; only one count was recorded for around 36% of them. Of the sample, under 7% falls within the top ten clones.

This specimen comes from a study of post-analysis software for immune sequencing data (dated by TCRdb to about 2015). For the study in its entirety: Recorded disease courses included relapsing-remitting, secondary progressive and progressive-relapsing multiple sclerosis, with some patients lacking subtype annotation. Patient repertoires were compared against 11 previously published healthy control repertoires from donors aged roughly 6 to 26 years. A subset of samples was prepared in parallel using single-end sample barcoding, then pooled and co-amplified after Illumina adapter ligation. Beyond this particular receptor, the publication reports: When samples were clustered directly using the F measure, samples prepared in the same batch co-clustered strongly, which prompted a batch-effect correction. The control group was slightly older than the multiple sclerosis patient group. Significantly higher frequencies in patients than in controls were found for five or six TRBV segments, including TRBV5-6, TRBV5-1 and TRBV20-1. Significantly lower normalized Chao1 diversity was found in multiple sclerosis patients than in controls, suggesting substantial peripheral T-cell clonal expansion.

The germline V gene (reference sequence) gives CDR1 as MNHEY and CDR2 as SMNVEV. Its CDR3 holds 15 amino acids, cysteine through phenylalanine. The sequence is cut down to CDR3 DNA, 45 bases in frame from base 1. The junction shows trimming of 6 bases on V and 0 bases on J, plus 11 bases between the germline ends. To demonstrate the VDJtools post-analysis software, the study profiled TCR beta repertoires from the peripheral blood of around 13 young patients with multiple sclerosis. Multiple sclerosis patients were children and adolescents aged about 6 to 17 years. The rearranged segments are TRBV27 and TRBJ1-4; the D gene identity is not certain. The sequencing sample was made of blood. The clonotype originates from a girl under 18 with multiple sclerosis. The CDR3 loop reads CASSLMMATNEKLFF. The bases read TGTGCCAGCAGCCTCATGATGGCAACTAATGAAAAACTGTTTTTT.